A selection of T cell receptor beta chains follows, all from one sample in a study of human T cells and chemical hapten exposure. MiXCR was run by TCRdb on the RACE reads, yielding one entry per CDR3 protein. The sample shows 250,000 or so distinct CDR3 sequences, roughly 8% of them seen only once. Sequenced here: whole blood, sampled in connection with sensitization to the hapten diphenylcyclopropenone (DPC). The receptors were sampled from a man between 18 and 29 years old with alopecia areata. Some clones in this sample may be carry-over from other donors' samples. CDR3s include the opening cysteine and the closing phenylalanine or tryptophan. A D gene is named only where the DNA matches it firmly. The listing skips clone size in some rows; elsewhere it reads once, few, many or a size class.

len	v_gene	abundance	j_gene	d_gene	CDR3nt	CDR3aa
11	TRBV12-3/TRBV12-4	few	TRBJ2-5	-	TGTGCCAGCAGTTTACACGAGACCCAGTACTTC	CASSLHETQYF
13	TRBV6-6	-	TRBJ2-5	-	TGTGCCAGCAGTTACAGGGGGAGGGAGACCCAGTACTTC	CASSYRGRETQYF
12	TRBV10-3	-	TRBJ1-1	-	TGTGCCAGTTGGGGGGCGAAAAACGAAGCTTTCTTT	CASWGAKNEAFF
13	TRBV20-1	many	TRBJ1-3	TRBD1	TGCAGTGCCGGGACAGAAAGTGGAAACACCATATATTTT	CSAGTESGNTIYF
13	TRBV5-6	few	TRBJ1-1	TRBD1	TGTGCCAGCAGCTTGGGGACAGGGAGTGGGGCTTTCTTT	CASSLGTGSGAFF
15	TRBV4-1	-	TRBJ2-3	-	TGCGCCAGCAGCCCTCAGAGGGTTCCGTCGGATACGCAGTATTTT	CASSPQRVPSDTQYF
16	TRBV21-1	few	TRBJ2-1	-	TGTGCCAGCAGCAAAACAGGGGGTAGTCCCTACAATGAGCAGTTCTTC	CASSKTGGSPYNEQFF
16	TRBV4-1	few	TRBJ2-3	-	TGCGCCAGCAGCCCGTACCCCGGGACTAGCACAGATACGCAGTATTTT	CASSPYPGTSTDTQYF
15	TRBV7-9	many	TRBJ2-5	TRBD1	TGTGCCAGCAGCCCTAGGGGGACAGAAGACGAGACCCAGTACTTC	CASSPRGTEDETQYF
17	TRBV5-6	-	TRBJ1-2	TRBD1	TGTGCCAGCAGCTTGGGAGACAGGGGGCGAAGGATCTATGGCTACACCTTC	CASSLGDRGRRIYGYTF
15	TRBV6-4	-	TRBJ2-3	-	TGTGCCAGCAGTGACTCGTCAGGGGGGGGAGATACGCAGTATTTT	CASSDSSGGGDTQYF
14	TRBV6-5	many	TRBJ1-1	TRBD1	TGTGCCAGCAGTGCGACAGGGGGTTTGTCTGAAGCTTTCTTT	CASSATGGLSEAFF
13	TRBV3-1	many	TRBJ1-2	-	TGTGCCAGCAGCCAGCGCCAGAACTATGGCTACACCTTC	CASSQRQNYGYTF
18	TRBV29-1	few	TRBJ1-1	-	TGCAGCGTTGAAGAATCGAACCGGGCTACAATCGGGAACACTGAAGCTTTCTTT	CSVEESNRATIGNTEAFF
14	TRBV7-9	few	TRBJ2-7	-	TGTGCCAGCAGCTTACTCGCAGGGGACTACGAGCAGTACTTC	CASSLLAGDYEQYF
17	TRBV2	-	TRBJ1-5	TRBD1	TGTGCCAGCCACAACCTCCGGGACAGTAACAGAAATCAGCCCCAGCATTTT	CASHNLRDSNRNQPQHF
14	TRBV6-2/TRBV6-3	few	TRBJ1-4	-	TGTGCCAGCAGTCTGACCCCCCGAAGAGAGAAACTGTTTTTT	CASSLTPRREKLFF
13	TRBV11-2	-	TRBJ2-4	-	TGTGCCAGCAGCACCCGAGCCAAAAACATTCAGTACTTC	CASSTRAKNIQYF